Sequencing of this TCR beta chain was carried out in a study of technical replicates of blood from a handful of donors (dated by TCRdb to about 2017). A note on this clone: The antigen it recognizes is unknown. Base qualities are not recorded, but no much larger clone differs from it by a single base.

Receptor amplification or capture employed the immunoSEQ multiplex PCR assay. TCRdb limited this immuneACCESS table to in-frame rearrangements with V and J called. A share of clones is missing; checked studies link under half to unresolved V genes, and the rest is unexplained. The sample yields more than 65,000 clones; around nine tenths were counted once. The ten biggest clones cover 0.41% of the sample. V sheds 3 bases and J sheds 7 bases, leaving 9 bases between their ends. From the cysteine through the phenylalanine, the CDR3 covers 12 amino acids. Only the CDR3 DNA is retained, 36 bases long and in frame from the first base. The germline V gene encodes CDR1 KGHSH and CDR2 LQKENI.

The V and J segments used are TRBV18 and TRBJ1-2; no D gene call is confident. The receptor was isolated from a human donor in good health. Specimen: T cells isolated from PBMCs. The DNA sequence reads TGTGCCAGCTCACCTAAAGAGGTTGGCTACACCTTC. Its coded protein is CASSPKEVGYTF.